This TCR beta chain was recorded in a study of cytomegalovirus exposure and HLA in healthy donors. Study-wide findings and caveats: TRBV6-2, TRBV6-3 and other indistinguishable V segments were excluded. For most TCR beta V segments, an earlier analysis put the productive rate at about 87% or about 30% of the time.

These donors, healthy bone marrow donors, were studied. This clone has a single count. Its antigen is as yet unknown. Germline assignment: CDR1 LGHNA and CDR2 YNFKEQ. V lost 3 bases and J lost 4; bases outside the gene matches: 10. The CDR3 sequence is 17 residues long. Vbeta (60) and Jbeta (13) primers were used in the PCR. Generated by immunoSEQ multiplex PCR, the TCRdb table keeps only in-frame clones and is missing some. The table records about 130,000 clones, roughly 76% of them present only once. Sequenced input: PBMCs. The TCR sequence derives from a woman aged 55-69 years in good health and CMV-seropositive. This chain joins TRBV4-2 and TRBJ2-5; 11 bases are a match to TRBD1. CDR3 nucleotides: TGTGCCAGCAGCCAGTGGACAGGGGGCGATGGGGGAGAGACCCAGTACTTC. Its translation is CASSQWTGGDGGETQYF.